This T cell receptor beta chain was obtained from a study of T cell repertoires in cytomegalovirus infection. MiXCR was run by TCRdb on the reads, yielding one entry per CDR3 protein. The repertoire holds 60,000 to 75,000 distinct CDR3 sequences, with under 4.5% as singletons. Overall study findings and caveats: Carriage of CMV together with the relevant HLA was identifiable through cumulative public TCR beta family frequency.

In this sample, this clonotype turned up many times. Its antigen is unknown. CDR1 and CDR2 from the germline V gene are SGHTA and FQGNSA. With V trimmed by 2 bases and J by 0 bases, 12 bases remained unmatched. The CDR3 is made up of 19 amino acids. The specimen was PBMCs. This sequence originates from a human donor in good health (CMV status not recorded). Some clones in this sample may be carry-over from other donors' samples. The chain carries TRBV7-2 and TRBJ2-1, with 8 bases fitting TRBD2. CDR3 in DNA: TGTGCCAGCAGCTTATTAGCGGGGTTAAAAATGAGCTCCTACAATGAGCAGTTCTTC. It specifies CASSLLAGLKMSSYNEQFF.